This entry concerns a single T cell receptor beta chain. The V end lost 0 bases, the J end lost 6 bases, and 11 bases lay between the germline ends. From germline, CDR1 is DFQATT and CDR2 SNEGSKA (reference sequence). The CDR3 length is 13 residues. These data are taken from a study of response to subunit inactivated influenza vaccine. TCRdb fed the RT-PCR reads into MiXCR, producing one record per CDR3 protein. The profile shows 750,000 to 850,000 distinct CDR3 sequences, around 18% of them singletons. This receptor was taken from a man aged 50 to 60 who received an inactivated influenza vaccine. The input for sequencing was PBMCs from blood, taken about 5 days after vaccination. J is TRBJ1-2 and V is TRBV20-1, with a possible D match to TRBD1 (5 bases). The CDR3 is CSAREDKRNGYTF. Written as DNA, the CDR3 is TGCAGTGCTAGAGAGGACAAGAGGAATGGCTACACCTTC.